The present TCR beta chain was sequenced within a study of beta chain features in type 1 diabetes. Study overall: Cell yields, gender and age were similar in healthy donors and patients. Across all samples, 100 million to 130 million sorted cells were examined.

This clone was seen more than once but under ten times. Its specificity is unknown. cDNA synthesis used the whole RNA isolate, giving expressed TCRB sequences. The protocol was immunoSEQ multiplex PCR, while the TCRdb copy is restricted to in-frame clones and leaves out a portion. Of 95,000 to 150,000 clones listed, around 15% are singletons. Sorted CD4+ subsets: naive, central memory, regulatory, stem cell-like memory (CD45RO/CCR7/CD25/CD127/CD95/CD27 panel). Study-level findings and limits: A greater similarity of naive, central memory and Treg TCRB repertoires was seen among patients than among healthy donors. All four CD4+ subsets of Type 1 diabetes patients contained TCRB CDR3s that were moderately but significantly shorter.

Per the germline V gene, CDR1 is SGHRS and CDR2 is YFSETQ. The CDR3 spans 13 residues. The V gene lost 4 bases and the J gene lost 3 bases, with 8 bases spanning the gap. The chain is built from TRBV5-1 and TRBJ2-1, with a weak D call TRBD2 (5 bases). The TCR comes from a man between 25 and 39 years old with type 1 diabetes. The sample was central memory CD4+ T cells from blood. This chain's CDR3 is CASSPTSYNEQFF. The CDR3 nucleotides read TGCGCCAGCAGCCCCACTAGCTACAATGAGCAGTTCTTC.